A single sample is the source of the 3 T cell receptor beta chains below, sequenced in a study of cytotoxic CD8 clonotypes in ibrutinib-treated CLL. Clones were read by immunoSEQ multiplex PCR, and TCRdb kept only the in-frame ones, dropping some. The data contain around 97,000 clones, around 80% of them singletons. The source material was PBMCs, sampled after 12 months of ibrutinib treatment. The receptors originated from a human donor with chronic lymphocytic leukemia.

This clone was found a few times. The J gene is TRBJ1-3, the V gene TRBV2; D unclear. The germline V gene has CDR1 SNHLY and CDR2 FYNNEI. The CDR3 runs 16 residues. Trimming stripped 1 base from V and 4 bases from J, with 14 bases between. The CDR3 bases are TGTGCCAGCAGTGAAGGGGTCACCCTGACCGGAAACACCATATATTTT. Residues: CASSEGVTLTGNTIYF.

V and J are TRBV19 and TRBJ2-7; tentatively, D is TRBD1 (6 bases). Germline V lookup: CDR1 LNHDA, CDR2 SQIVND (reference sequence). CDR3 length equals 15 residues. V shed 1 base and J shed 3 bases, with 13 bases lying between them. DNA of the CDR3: TGTGCCAGTAGTATAGTTCAGGGGCCCTACTACGAGCAGTACTTC. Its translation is CASSIVQGPYYEQYF.

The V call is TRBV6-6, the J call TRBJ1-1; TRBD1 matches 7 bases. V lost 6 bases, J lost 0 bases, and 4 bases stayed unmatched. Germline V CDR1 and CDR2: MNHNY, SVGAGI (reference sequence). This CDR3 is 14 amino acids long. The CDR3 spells CASSTGALNTEAFF. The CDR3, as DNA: TGTGCCAGCAGCACAGGGGCCCTGAACACTGAAGCTTTCTTT.